The 18 T cell receptor beta chains below were found in one sample sequenced in a study of blood T cells in healthy people across ages. Then a second PCR, running roughly 6 to 11 cycles, was carried out with a sample-barcoded 5' primer and a J-beta primer mix. A single record per CDR3 protein comes from TCRdb applying MiXCR to the 5' RACE reads. In the table there are roughly 1.4 million distinct CDR3 sequences, approximately 59% of which are singletons. The source material was blood. These receptors came from a man between 18 and 35 years old in good health.

The chain couples TRBV6-5 to TRBJ2-7; D is possibly TRBD2 (6 bases). Trimming shortened V by 5 bases and J by 3 bases, and 11 bases separated the two germline ends. The CDR3 loop spans 13 amino acids. The V gene's germline CDR1 is MNHEY and CDR2 SVGAGI. CDR3 region: CASSPMEGYEQYF. The CDR3, as DNA: TGTGCCAGCAGTCCCATGGAGGGCTACGAGCAGTACTTC.

The rearrangement uses TRBV2 and TRBJ2-7; 11 bases map to TRBD1. The CDR3 totals 15 residues. The J segment lost 5 bases and the V segment lost 0 bases, leaving 3 bases of the junction unmatched. CDR1 SNHLY and CDR2 FYNNEI come from the germline V gene. The CDR3 here is CASSEARDRGNEQYF. The DNA of the CDR3 is TGTGCCAGCAGTGAAGCGAGGGACAGGGGGAACGAGCAGTACTTC. Using reference TRBV2 and TRBJ2-7 for the parts outside the CDR3, the full variable domain is EPEVTQTPSHQVTQMGQEVILRCVPISNHLYFYWYRQILGQKVEFLVSFYNNEISEKSEIFDDQFSVERPDGSNFTLKIRSTKLEDSAMYFCASSEARDRGNEQYFGPGTRLTVT.

V is TRBV20-1 and J is TRBJ2-1, with TRBD2 matching 11 bases. The CDR3 totals 15 residues. Germline V lookup: CDR1 DFQATT, CDR2 SNEGSKA (reference sequence). With V trimmed by 6 bases and J by 1 base, 5 bases remained unmatched. The CDR3 loop is CSALGTSGSYNEQFF. Written as DNA, the CDR3 is TGCAGTGCCCTAGGGACTAGCGGATCCTACAATGAGCAGTTCTTC.

Comments on this clonotype: The junction departs from the called germline gene at one end, perhaps through a read error. This chain connects TRBV6-4 to TRBJ2-3; D is possibly TRBD2 (6 bases). The CDR3 length is 15 residues. From germline, CDR1 is MRHNA and CDR2 SNTAGT. The CDR3 coding sequence is TGTGCCGGCAGTGACGGGGGAGCTAGCACAGATACGCAGTATTTT. Translation gives CAGSDGGASTDTQYF.

In this sample, this clonotype turned up a few times. V gene TRBV18 combines with J gene TRBJ2-5, with D maybe TRBD1 (6 bases). Germline CDR1 reads KGHSH; CDR2 reads LQKENI. The CDR3 spans 14 residues. Trimming removed 6 bases from V and 2 bases from J, with 13 bases in between. CDR3: CASSPGTPQETQYF. CDR3 DNA: TGTGCCAGCTCGCCTGGGACACCTCAAGAGACCCAGTACTTC.

The chain employs TRBV5-1 and TRBJ1-1; 7 positions agree with TRBD1. The V segment lost 5 bases and the J segment 4 bases; nucleotides outside the gene matches: 8. The CDR3 has 14 amino acids. CDR1 SGHRS and CDR2 YFSETQ come from the germline V gene. The CDR3 DNA is TGCGCCAGCAGACTAGGGGGCGCGGGCACTGAAGCTTTCTTT. Translated: CASRLGGAGTEAFF.

The chain combines TRBV12-3 or TRBV12-4 with TRBJ2-1; D unclear. V was pared by 6 bases and J by 8 bases, with 8 bases between. This CDR3 has 11 residues. The CDR3 DNA reads TGTGCCAGCAGCCGCACCGATGAGCAGTTCTTC. Translated, it gives CASSRTDEQFF.

On this clonotype: A junction end diverges from the germline sequence, so it may reflect a read error. V gene TRBV9 combines with J gene TRBJ2-3; TRBD2 aligns across 7 bases. Germline values: CDR1 SGDLS, CDR2 YYNGEE. CDR3 length: 15 residues. The CDR3 sequence: CASSAGTTTTDTQNF. Here the CDR3 DNA reads TGTGCCAGCAGCGCGGGGACTACCACCACAGATACGCAGAATTTT.

CDR3 in DNA: TGTGCCAGCAGTGAAGATGTTGACACTGAAGCTTTCTTT. Its protein product is CASSEDVDTEAFF. This chain connects TRBV6-1 to TRBJ1-1, with no clear D. V lost 1 base and J lost 3, with 6 bases in between. The CDR3 runs to 13 residues. Germline CDR1 is MNHNS and CDR2 is SASEGT.

V is TRBV7-9 and J is TRBJ1-5; D not certain. V was trimmed by 3 bases and J by 6 bases, leaving 12 bases between them. The CDR3 is 14 amino acids. Germline V gives CDR1 SEHNR, CDR2 FQNEAQ (reference sequence). The CDR3 reads CASSFSRVGQPQHF. Written as DNA, the CDR3 is TGTGCCAGCAGCTTTTCTCGCGTGGGTCAGCCCCAGCATTTT.

Concerning this clonotype itself: One end of the junction is discordant with germline, which a read error may explain. The chain links TRBV12-3 or TRBV12-4 to TRBJ2-7; unclear D gene. The CDR3 is 16 residues long. CDR3 protein: CASSHRPTPSSYGQYF. As DNA, the CDR3 is TGTGCCAGCAGTCACCGACCCACTCCATCCTCTTACGGGCAGTACTTC.

This clonotype was counted between two and nine times. This chain uses TRBV25-1 with TRBJ1-2; no reliable D call. Trimming removed 2 bases at V and 5 bases at J, with 12 bases between. The CDR3 has 14 residues. The germline gives CDR1 MGHDK, CDR2 SYGVNS. The CDR3 DNA reads as TGTGCCAGCAGTGAAATGGGGTTAGGGTATGGCTACACCTTC. This encodes CASSEMGLGYGYTF.

This sequence joins TRBV15 and TRBJ2-7; TRBD1 matches 9 bases. The DNA end is a closer match to TRBJ2-5, so the J assignment may be wrong. Germline V lookup: CDR1 LNHNV, CDR2 YYDKDF (reference sequence). The CDR3 is 15 residues long. The DNA for the CDR3 is TGTGCCACCAGCAGAACTCCCGGGACAGGGGAGACCCAGTACTTC. Its translation is CATSRTPGTGETQYF.

The rearrangement joins TRBV4-1 to TRBJ2-1; no definite D call. Trimming took off 0 bases at V and 1 base at J, with 13 bases between the two ends. CDR1 is MGHRA and CDR2 is YSYEKL in the germline V gene. This CDR3 is 17 amino acids long. CDR3 coding DNA: TGCGCCAGCAGCCAAGATTTAGGGATTGGGTCCTACAATGAGCAGTTCTTC. Its translation is CASSQDLGIGSYNEQFF.

Written as DNA, the CDR3 is TGTGCCAGCAGTGAAGAGGGCCGCTACGAGCAGTACTTC. Residues: CASSEEGRYEQYF. The chain employs TRBV2 and TRBJ2-4, with D uncertain. The J call may be in error: the DNA end matches TRBJ2-7 better. Per germline, CDR1 SNHLY and CDR2 FYNNEI. This CDR3 has 13 residues.

This clonotype occurred a few times. This chain connects TRBV4-3 to TRBJ1-2, with TRBD1 matching over 7 bases. The CDR3 consists of 15 residues. Germline V CDR1 and CDR2: LGHNA, YSLEER. Trimming at V came to 0 bases and at J to 1 base, leaving 2 bases not matched to a gene. The CDR3 DNA follows: TGCGCCAGCAGCCAAGATTGGGACAGTAACTATGGCTACACCTTC. Translation gives CASSQDWDSNYGYTF.

The chain has TRBV18 and TRBJ1-1; D possibly corresponds to TRBD1 (6 bases). In germline, CDR1 is KGHSH, CDR2 LQKENI. Trimming removed 4 bases at V and 3 bases at J, with 12 bases between. The CDR3 covers 14 residues. The CDR3 reads CASSRDRIHTEAFF. In nucleotides, the CDR3 is TGTGCCAGCTCACGCGACAGGATCCACACTGAAGCTTTCTTT.

This clonotype was counted a few times. The rearrangement uses TRBV4-3 and TRBJ2-4, with D tentatively TRBD1 or TRBD2 (6 bases each). Near its end, the DNA agrees better with TRBJ2-7, so the J call may be wrong. CDR3 length: 16 residues. Germline V gives CDR1 LGHNA, CDR2 YSLEER. CDR3 DNA sequence: TGCGCCAGCAGCCAAGGGGTAGCCTCGGGGGCGGTCGAGCAGTACTTC. Residues: CASSQGVASGAVEQYF.